Below, one T cell receptor (beta chain) is given with its context. Its specificity is not known. These data are taken from a study of post-analysis software for immune sequencing data. The wider study: Patients had relapsing-remitting, secondary progressive or progressive-relapsing multiple sclerosis; some lacked subtype.

Findings and limits, study-wide: Patients with multiple sclerosis recorded significantly lower normalized Chao1 diversity than controls, the study found. Samples made in the same batch grouped tightly together by F measure. When patients were compared with controls, a handful of TRBV segments were more frequent, TRBV5-6, TRBV5-1 and TRBV20-1 among them.

The CDR3 runs 15 residues. Germline V lookup: CDR1 DFQATT, CDR2 SNEGSKA (reference sequence). Presence of unique molecular identifiers characterized the TCR beta cDNA libraries. Once roughly 1 to 10 million T cells were used, about 490,000 cDNA molecules resulted. A single record per CDR3 protein comes from TCRdb applying MiXCR to the PCR reads. The sample includes some 690,000 distinct CDR3 sequences, 55% to 70% of them seen just once. The chain is built from TRBV20-1 and TRBJ2-1; D is possibly TRBD2 (6 bases). The J call may be incorrect, as the DNA end agrees better with TRBJ2-7. Material: blood. The clonotype was recovered from a girl aged 2 to 10 with multiple sclerosis. The CDR3 here is CSASSRGKTYNEQYF. Here the CDR3 DNA reads TGCAGTGCTAGTAGTCGCGGGAAAACCTACAATGAGCAGTACTTC.